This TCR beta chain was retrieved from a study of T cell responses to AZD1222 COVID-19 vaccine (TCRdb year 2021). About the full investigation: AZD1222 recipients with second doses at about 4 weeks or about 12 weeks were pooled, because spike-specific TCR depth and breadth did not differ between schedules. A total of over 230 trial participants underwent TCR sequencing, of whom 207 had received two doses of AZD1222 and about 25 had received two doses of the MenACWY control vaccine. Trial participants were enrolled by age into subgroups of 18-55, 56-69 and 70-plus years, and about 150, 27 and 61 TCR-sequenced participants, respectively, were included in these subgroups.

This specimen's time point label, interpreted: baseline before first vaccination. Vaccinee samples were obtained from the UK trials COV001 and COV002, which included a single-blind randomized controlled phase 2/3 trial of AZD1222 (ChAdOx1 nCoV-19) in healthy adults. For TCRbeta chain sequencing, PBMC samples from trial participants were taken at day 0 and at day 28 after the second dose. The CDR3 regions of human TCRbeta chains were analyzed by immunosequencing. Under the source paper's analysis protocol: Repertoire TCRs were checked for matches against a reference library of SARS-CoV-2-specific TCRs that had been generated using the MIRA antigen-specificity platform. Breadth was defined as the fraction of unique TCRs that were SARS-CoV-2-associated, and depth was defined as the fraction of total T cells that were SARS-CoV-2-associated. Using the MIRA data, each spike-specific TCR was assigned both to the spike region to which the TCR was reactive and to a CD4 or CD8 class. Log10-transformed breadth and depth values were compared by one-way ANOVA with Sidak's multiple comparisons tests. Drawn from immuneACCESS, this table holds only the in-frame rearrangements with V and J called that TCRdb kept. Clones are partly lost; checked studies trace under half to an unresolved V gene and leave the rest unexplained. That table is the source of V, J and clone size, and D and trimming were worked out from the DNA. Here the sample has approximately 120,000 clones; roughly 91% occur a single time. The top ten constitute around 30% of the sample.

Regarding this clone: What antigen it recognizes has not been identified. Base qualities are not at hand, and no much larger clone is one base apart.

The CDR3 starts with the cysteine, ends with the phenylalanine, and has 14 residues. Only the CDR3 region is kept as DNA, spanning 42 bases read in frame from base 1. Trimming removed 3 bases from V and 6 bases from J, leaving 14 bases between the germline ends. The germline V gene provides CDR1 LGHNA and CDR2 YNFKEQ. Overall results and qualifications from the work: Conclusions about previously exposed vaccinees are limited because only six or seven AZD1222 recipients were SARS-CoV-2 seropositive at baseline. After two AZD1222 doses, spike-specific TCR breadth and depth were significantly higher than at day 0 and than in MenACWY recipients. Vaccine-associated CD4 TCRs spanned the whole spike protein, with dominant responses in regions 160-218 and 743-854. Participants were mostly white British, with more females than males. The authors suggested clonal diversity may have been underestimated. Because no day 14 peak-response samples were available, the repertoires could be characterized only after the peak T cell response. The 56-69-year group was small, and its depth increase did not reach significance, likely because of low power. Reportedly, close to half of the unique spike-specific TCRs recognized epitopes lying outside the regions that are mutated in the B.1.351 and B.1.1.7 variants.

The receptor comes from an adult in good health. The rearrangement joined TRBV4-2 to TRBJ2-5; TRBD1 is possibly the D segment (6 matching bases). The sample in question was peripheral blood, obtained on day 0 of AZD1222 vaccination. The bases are TGTGCCAGCAGCCAGGAACGAGGGGGTCAGACCCAGTACTTC. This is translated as CASSQERGGQTQYF.